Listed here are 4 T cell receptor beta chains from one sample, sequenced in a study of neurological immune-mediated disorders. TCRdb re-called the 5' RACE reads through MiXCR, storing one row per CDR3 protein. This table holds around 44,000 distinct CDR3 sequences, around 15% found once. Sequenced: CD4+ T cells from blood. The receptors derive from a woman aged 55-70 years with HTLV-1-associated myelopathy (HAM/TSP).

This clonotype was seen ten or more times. The CDR3 region is CASSPPEPGPLQDPYEQYF. The DNA for the CDR3 is TGTGCCAGCAGCCCCCCCGAACCCGGCCCACTACAAGACCCCTACGAGCAGTACTTC. The chain carries TRBV21-1 and TRBJ2-7; the table calls TRBD1, which could not be checked here. TRBV21-1 is a pseudogene. This CDR3 has 19 residues.

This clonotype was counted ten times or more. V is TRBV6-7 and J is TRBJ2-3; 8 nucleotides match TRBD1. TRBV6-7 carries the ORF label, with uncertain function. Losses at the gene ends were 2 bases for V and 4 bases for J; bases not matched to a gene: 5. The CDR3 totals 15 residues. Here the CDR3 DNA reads TGTGCCAGCAGTTACGACAGGGGTTCTGCAGATACGCAGTATTTT. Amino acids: CASSYDRGSADTQYF.

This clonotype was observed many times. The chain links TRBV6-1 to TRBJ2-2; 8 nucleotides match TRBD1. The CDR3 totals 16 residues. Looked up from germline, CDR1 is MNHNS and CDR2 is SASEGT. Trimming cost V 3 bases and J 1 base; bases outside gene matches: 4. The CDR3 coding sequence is TGTGCCAGCAGTGAGTCCGGGACAGGGAACACCGGGGAGCTGTTTTTT. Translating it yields CASSESGTGNTGELFF.

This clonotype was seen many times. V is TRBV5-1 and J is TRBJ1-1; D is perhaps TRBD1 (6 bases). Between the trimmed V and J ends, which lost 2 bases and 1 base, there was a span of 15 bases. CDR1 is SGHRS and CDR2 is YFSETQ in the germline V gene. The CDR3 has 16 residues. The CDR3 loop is CASSFTGGAGNTEAFF. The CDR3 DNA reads TGCGCCAGCAGCTTTACGGGGGGCGCTGGGAACACTGAAGCTTTCTTT.